A selection of T cell receptor beta chains follows, all from one sample in a study of low-dose radiotherapy and immunotherapy resistance in tumors. TCRdb reanalysed the reads using MiXCR and keeps one entry per CDR3 protein. The sample includes about 39,000 distinct CDR3 sequences, under 25% of them seen just once. The sequencing used PBMCs, collected after low-dose radiotherapy plus immunotherapy. These receptors came from a female donor with ovarian cancer. The CDR3 runs from the conserved cysteine through the conserved F or W.

j_gene: TRBJ1-3
len: 13
v_gene: TRBV28
CDR3aa: CASSLISGNTIYF

j_gene: TRBJ1-5
len: 16
v_gene: TRBV27
CDR3aa: CASSRQGLLANQPQHF

j_gene: TRBJ2-6
len: 19
v_gene: TRBV4-2
CDR3aa: CASSRYREPAGTGANVLTF

j_gene: TRBJ1-3
len: 16
v_gene: TRBV6-6
CDR3aa: CASRSTDRGRINTIYF

j_gene: TRBJ2-7
len: 15
v_gene: TRBV2
CDR3aa: CASSDRGWSSYEQYF

j_gene: TRBJ2-7
len: 14
v_gene: TRBV5-8
CDR3aa: CASSKQTLGYEQYF

j_gene: TRBJ2-6
len: 13
v_gene: TRBV19
CDR3aa: CASSRGGANVLTF

j_gene: TRBJ2-1
len: 17
v_gene: TRBV6-5
CDR3aa: CASSYSRARTGPNEQFF

j_gene: TRBJ1-1
len: 13
v_gene: TRBV27
CDR3aa: CASSAAWTTEAFF

j_gene: TRBJ2-7
len: 12
v_gene: TRBV20-1
CDR3aa: CSLGGGVGEQYF

j_gene: TRBJ2-1
len: 17
v_gene: TRBV2
CDR3aa: CASRGPGTSGSSNEQFF

j_gene: TRBJ2-7
len: 13
v_gene: TRBV27
CDR3aa: CASSRDSFYEQYF

j_gene: TRBJ2-7
len: 14
v_gene: TRBV5-1
CDR3aa: CASSSGTGDYEQYF

j_gene: TRBJ2-1
len: 11
v_gene: TRBV12-3/TRBV12-4
CDR3aa: CASSFSLGQFF

j_gene: TRBJ2-7
len: 14
v_gene: TRBV10-2
CDR3aa: CASSPGLVLSEQYF

j_gene: TRBJ2-7
len: 13
v_gene: TRBV19
CDR3aa: CASSRGENYEQYF

j_gene: TRBJ2-3
len: 14
v_gene: TRBV12-3/TRBV12-4
CDR3aa: CASSLLAGADTQYF

j_gene: TRBJ1-1
len: 17
v_gene: TRBV6-6
CDR3aa: CASETRPGGYVGTEAFF

j_gene: TRBJ2-1
len: 15
v_gene: TRBV5-4
CDR3aa: CASSPRGGGYNEQFF

j_gene: TRBJ2-7
len: 14
v_gene: TRBV29-1
CDR3aa: CSVLVGTGVYEQYF

j_gene: TRBJ2-3
len: 14
v_gene: TRBV29-1
CDR3aa: CSVEDGLRTDTQYF

j_gene: TRBJ2-1
len: 11
v_gene: TRBV7-8
CDR3aa: CASSTEGEQFF

j_gene: TRBJ2-3
len: 15
v_gene: TRBV7-2
CDR3aa: CASSLESQGRDTQYF

j_gene: TRBJ2-7
len: 14
v_gene: TRBV5-6
CDR3aa: CASSSRSDSYEQYF

j_gene: TRBJ2-1
len: 16
v_gene: TRBV5-1
CDR3aa: CASTSPATSGGNEQFF

j_gene: TRBJ1-1
len: 13
v_gene: TRBV6-6
CDR3aa: CASSLQGSTEAFF

j_gene: TRBJ2-7
len: 13
v_gene: TRBV6-2/TRBV6-3
CDR3aa: CASSAGLNYEQYF

j_gene: TRBJ2-3
len: 16
v_gene: TRBV5-1
CDR3aa: CASSLDGGGAGDTQYF

j_gene: TRBJ2-7
len: 14
v_gene: TRBV20-1
CDR3aa: CSARPGTGGFEQYF

j_gene: TRBJ2-7
len: 14
v_gene: TRBV28
CDR3aa: CASNTMGRSYEQYF

j_gene: TRBJ2-3
len: 11
v_gene: TRBV11-1
CDR3aa: CASSFSDTQYF

j_gene: TRBJ2-1
len: 14
v_gene: TRBV7-9
CDR3aa: CASSLIGINNEQFF

j_gene: TRBJ2-1
len: 14
v_gene: TRBV7-9
CDR3aa: CASSNRLDYNEQFF

j_gene: TRBJ2-7
len: 13
v_gene: TRBV24-1
CDR3aa: CATSDPRTAEQYF

j_gene: TRBJ1-5
len: 13
v_gene: TRBV5-1
CDR3aa: CASSRGGEQPQHF

j_gene: TRBJ2-1
len: 17
v_gene: TRBV4-1
CDR3aa: CASSQEGGSSSYNEQFF

j_gene: TRBJ1-4
len: 14
v_gene: TRBV9
CDR3aa: CASSVAGSNEKLFF

j_gene: TRBJ2-7
len: 16
v_gene: TRBV2
CDR3aa: CASSTTIFPSGLEQYF

j_gene: TRBJ2-7
len: 13
v_gene: TRBV11-1
CDR3aa: CASSLLESYEQYF

j_gene: TRBJ1-1
len: 15
v_gene: TRBV6-5
CDR3aa: CASSYGQALNTEAFF

j_gene: TRBJ2-3
len: 14
v_gene: TRBV5-1
CDR3aa: CASSLAGDTDTQYF